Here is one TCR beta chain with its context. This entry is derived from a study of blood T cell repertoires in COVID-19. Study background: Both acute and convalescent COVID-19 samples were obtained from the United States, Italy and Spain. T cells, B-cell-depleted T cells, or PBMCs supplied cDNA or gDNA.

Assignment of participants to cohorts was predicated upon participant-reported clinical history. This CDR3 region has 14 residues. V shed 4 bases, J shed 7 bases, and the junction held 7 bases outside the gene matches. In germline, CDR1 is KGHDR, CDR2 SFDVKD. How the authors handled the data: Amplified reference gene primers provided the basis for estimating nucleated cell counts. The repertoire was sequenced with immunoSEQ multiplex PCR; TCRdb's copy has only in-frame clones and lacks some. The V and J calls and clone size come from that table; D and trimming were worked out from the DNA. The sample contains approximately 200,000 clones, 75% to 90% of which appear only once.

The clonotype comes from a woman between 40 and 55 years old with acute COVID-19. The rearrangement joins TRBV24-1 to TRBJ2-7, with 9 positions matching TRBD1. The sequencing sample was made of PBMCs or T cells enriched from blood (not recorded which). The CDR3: CATSDRTGVGEQYF. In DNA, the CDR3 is TGTGCCACCAGTGACAGGACAGGGGTCGGGGAGCAGTACTTC.